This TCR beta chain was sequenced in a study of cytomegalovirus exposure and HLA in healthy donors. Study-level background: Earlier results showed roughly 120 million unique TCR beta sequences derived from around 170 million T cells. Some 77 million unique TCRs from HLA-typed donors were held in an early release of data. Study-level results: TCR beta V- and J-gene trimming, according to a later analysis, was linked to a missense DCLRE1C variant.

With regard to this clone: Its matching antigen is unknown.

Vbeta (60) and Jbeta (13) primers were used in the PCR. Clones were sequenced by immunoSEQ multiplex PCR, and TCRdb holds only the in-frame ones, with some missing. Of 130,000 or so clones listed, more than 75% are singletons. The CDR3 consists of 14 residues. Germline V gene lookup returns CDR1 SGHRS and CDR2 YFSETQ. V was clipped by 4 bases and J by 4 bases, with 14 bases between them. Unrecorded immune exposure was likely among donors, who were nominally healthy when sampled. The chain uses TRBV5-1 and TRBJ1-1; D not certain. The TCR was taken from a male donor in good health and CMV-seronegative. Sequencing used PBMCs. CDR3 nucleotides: TGCGCCAGCAGCCCGGCGGCGGTGGGCACTGAAGCTTTCTTT. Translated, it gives CASSPAAVGTEAFF. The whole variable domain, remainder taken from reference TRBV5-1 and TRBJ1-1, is KAGVTQTPRYLIKTRGQQVTLSCSPISGHRSVSWYQQTPGQGLQFLFEYFSETQRNKGNFPGRFSGRQFSNSRSEMNVSTLELGDSALYLCASSPAAVGTEAFFGQGTRLTVV.